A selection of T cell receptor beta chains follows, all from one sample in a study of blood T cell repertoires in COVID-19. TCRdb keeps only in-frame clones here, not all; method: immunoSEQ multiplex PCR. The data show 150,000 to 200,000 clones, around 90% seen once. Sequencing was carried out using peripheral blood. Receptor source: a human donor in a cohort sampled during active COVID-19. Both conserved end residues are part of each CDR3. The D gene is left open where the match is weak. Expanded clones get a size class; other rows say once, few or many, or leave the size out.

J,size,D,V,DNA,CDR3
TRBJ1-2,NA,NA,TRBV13,TGTGCCAGCAGCCCACTCCAAGCTAACTATGGCTACACCTTC,CASSPLQANYGYTF
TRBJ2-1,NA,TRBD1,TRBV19,TGTGCCAGTACCTCTCCCGACAGGGCCCCTCATGAGCAGTTCTTC,CASTSPDRAPHEQFF
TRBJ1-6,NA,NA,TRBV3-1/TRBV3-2,TGTGCCAGCAGCCAAGGGGGGCGCGTCTATAATTCACCCCTCCACTTT,CASSQGGRVYNSPLHF
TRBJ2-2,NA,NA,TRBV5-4,TGTGCCAGCAGCCTCAAAAGGGACTCATGGTTCACCGGGGAGCTGTTTTTT,CASSLKRDSWFTGELFF
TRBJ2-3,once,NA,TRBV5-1,TGCGCCAGCAGCGAGGGATTGGTAATGGCAGATACGCAGTATTTT,CASSEGLVMADTQYF
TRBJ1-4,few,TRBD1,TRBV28,TGTGCCAGCCGCATCCCCGGGACAGGGGGCGAGAAACTGTTTTTT,CASRIPGTGGEKLFF
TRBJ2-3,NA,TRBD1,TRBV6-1,TGTGCCAGCAGTGATCTCAGGGGGCCCGTGGGTTCTACGCAGTATTTT,CASSDLRGPVGSTQYF
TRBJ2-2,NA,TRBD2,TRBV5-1,TGCGCCAGCAGGCGAGCGGGAGGAGGGGGAAACACCGGGGAGCTGTTTTTT,CASRRAGGGGNTGELFF
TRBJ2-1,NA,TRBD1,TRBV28,TGTGCCAGCAGTTCGGGACAGGGGTTGTATGAGCAGTTCTTC,CASSSGQGLYEQFF
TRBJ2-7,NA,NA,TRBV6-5,TGTGCCAGCAGTTTTCGTCGGGGCGAGCAGTACTTC,CASSFRRGEQYF
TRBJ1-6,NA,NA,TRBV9,TGTGCCAGCAGCATAACCGACAGCTTGGGCTATTCACCCCTCCACTTT,CASSITDSLGYSPLHF
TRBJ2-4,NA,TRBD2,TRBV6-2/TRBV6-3,TGTGCCAGCAGTAGGTCTAGCGGGGCCCAAAACATTCAGTACTTC,CASSRSSGAQNIQYF
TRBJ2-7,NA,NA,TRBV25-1,TGTGCCAGCAGTGGACTAGGCTACGAGCAGTACTTC,CASSGLGYEQYF
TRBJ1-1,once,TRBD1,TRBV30,TGTGCCTGGAGTGCCACAGGGGGCCCGTATGAAGCTTTCTTT,CAWSATGGPYEAFF
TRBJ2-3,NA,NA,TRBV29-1,TGCAGCGTTTCCCCTAGCAGAAGCACAGATACGCAGTATTTT,CSVSPSRSTDTQYF
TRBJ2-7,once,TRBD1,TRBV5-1,TGCGCCAGCAGTGTTTCCGGGACAGGGATCTACGAGCAGTACTTC,CASSVSGTGIYEQYF
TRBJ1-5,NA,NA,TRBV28,TGTGCCAGCAGTTTGCCTCTGGGGCGGCAGCCCCAGCATTTT,CASSLPLGRQPQHF
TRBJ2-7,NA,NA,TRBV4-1,TGCGCCAGCAGCCAATTCCCAGGGTCTAACGAGCAGTACTTC,CASSQFPGSNEQYF
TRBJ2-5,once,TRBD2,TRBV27,TGTGTCAGCAGAAGACGGACTAGCGGGACGGAGACCCAGTACTTC,CVSRRRTSGTETQYF
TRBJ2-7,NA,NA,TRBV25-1,TGTGCCAGCAGTGAATATGAGGGAGACATCTACGAGCAGTACTTC,CASSEYEGDIYEQYF
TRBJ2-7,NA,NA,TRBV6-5,TGTGCCAGCAGATACCCCCTAAGGGGCGGATCCTACGAGCAGTACTTC,CASRYPLRGGSYEQYF
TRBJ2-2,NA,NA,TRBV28,TGTGCCAGCAGGATTGGGGGCACGGCCGGGGAGCTGTTTTTT,CASRIGGTAGELFF
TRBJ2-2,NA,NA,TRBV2,TGTGCCAGCAGGAGACAGTACACCGGGGAGCTGTTTTTT,CASRRQYTGELFF
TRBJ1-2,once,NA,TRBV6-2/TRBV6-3,TGTGCCAGCAGTTACTCGTCCAGGGACTATGGCTACACCTTC,CASSYSSRDYGYTF
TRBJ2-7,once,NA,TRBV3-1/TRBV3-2,TGTGCCAGCAGCCAAGCAGGTGCGTCCTCCTACGAGCAGTACTTC,CASSQAGASSYEQYF
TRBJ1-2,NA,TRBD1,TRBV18,TGTGCCAGCTCACTTACCACGACAGGGAGTACATATGGCTACACCTTC,CASSLTTTGSTYGYTF